This T cell receptor (beta chain) came from a study of blood T cell repertoires in COVID-19. Study background: Italy, Spain and the United States were the sources of the convalescent and acute COVID-19 samples. T cells, B-cell-depleted T cells, or PBMCs supplied cDNA or gDNA.

This clone was picked up one time. V dropped 10 bases and J dropped 6 bases, with 15 bases sitting between them. Germline CDR1 and CDR2: SNHLY and FYNNEI. The CDR3 runs 13 residues. As originally analysed: Amplification from reference gene primers served as the basis for estimated nucleated cell counts. The method was immunoSEQ multiplex PCR; TCRdb's version includes in-frame clones alone and lacks a portion of them. The V and J calls and clone size come from that table; D and trimming were worked out from the DNA. The table has some 120,000 clones, around 90% seen once. The TCR originated in a man between 50 and 59 years old with active COVID-19. V is TRBV2 and J is TRBJ2-2; D is possibly TRBD1 (5 bases). Specimen: peripheral blood. The CDR3 loop is CATRGDSPGELFF. In nucleotides, the CDR3 is TGTGCCACTCGAGGAGACAGTCCCGGGGAGCTGTTTTTT.